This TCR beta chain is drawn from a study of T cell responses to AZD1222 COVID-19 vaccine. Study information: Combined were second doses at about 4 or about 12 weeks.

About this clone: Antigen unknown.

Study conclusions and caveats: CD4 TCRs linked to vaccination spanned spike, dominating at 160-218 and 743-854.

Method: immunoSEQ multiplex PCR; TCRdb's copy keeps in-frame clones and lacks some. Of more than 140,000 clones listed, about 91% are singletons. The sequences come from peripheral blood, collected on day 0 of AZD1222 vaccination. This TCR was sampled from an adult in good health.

The CDR3 region has the DNA TGTGCCAGCAGCCCGCAGGGGAACACTGAAGCTTTCTTT. Translating gives CASSPQGNTEAFF. The genes are TRBV27 and TRBJ1-1, with D possibly TRBD1 on 5 matching bases. V lost 6 bases and J lost 1, with 9 bases in between. The CDR3 runs 13 residues. Per the germline V gene, CDR1 is MNHEY and CDR2 is SMNVEV (reference sequence).